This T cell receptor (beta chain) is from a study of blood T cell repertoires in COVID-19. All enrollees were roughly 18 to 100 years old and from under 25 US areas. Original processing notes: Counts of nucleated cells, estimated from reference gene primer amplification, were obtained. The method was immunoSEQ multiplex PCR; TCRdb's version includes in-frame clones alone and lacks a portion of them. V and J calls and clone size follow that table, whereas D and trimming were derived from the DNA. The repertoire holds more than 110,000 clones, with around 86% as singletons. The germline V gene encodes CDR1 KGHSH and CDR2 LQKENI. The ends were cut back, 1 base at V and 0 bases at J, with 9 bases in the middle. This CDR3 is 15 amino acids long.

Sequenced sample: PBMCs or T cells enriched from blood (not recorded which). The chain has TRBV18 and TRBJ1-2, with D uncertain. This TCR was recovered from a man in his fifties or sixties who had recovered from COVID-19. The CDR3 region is CASSPLDGTNYGYTF. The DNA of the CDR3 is TGTGCCAGCTCACCACTTGACGGGACTAACTATGGCTACACCTTC.